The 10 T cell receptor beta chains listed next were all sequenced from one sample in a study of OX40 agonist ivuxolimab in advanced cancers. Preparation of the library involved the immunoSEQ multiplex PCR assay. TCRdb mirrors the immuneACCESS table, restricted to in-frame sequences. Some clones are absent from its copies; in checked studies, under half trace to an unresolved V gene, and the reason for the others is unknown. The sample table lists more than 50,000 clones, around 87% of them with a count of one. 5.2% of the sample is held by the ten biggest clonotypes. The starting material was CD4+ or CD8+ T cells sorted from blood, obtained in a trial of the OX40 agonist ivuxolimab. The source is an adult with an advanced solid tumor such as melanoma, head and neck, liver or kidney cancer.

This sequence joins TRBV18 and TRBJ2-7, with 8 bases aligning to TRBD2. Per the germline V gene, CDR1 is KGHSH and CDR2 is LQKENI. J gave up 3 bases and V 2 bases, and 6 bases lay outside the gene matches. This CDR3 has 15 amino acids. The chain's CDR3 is CASSPGIGGDYEQYF. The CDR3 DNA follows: TGTGCCAGCTCACCAGGGATCGGGGGGGACTACGAGCAGTACTTC.

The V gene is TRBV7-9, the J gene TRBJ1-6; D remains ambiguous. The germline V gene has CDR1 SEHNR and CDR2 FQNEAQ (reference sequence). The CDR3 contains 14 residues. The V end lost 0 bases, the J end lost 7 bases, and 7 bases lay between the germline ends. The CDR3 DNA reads TGTGCCAGCAGCTTAGCAGGGTCCAATTCACCCCTCCACTTT. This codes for CASSLAGSNSPLHF.

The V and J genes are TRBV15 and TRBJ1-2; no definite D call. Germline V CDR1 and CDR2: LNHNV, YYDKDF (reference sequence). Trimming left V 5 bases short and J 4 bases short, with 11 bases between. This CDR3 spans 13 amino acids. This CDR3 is CATSQDGLYGYTF. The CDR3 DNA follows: TGTGCCACCAGCCAGGACGGGCTCTATGGCTACACCTTC. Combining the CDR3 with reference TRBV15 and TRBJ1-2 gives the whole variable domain DAMVIQNPRYQVTQFGKPVTLSCSQTLNHNVMYWYQQKSSQAPKLLFHYYDKDFNNEADTPDNFQSRRPNTSFCFLDIRSPGLGDTAMYLCATSQDGLYGYTFGSGTRLTVV.

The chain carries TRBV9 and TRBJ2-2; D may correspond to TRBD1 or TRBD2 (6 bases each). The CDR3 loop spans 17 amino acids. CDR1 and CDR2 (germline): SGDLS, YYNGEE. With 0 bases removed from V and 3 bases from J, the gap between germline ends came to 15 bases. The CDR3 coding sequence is TGTGCCAGCAGCGTAGCCACAACGGGGGCACACACCGGGGAGCTGTTTTTT. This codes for CASSVATTGAHTGELFF.

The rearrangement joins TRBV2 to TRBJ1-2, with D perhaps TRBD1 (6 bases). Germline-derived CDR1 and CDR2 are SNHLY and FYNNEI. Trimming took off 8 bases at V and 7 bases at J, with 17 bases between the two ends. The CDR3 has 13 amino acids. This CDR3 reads CASPGEGKGGYTF. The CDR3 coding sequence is TGTGCCAGCCCAGGGGAGGGGAAGGGTGGCTACACCTTC.

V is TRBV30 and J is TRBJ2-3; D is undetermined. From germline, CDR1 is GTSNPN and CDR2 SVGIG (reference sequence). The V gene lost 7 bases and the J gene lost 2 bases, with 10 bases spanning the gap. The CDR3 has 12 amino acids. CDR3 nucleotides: TGTGCCTCGGCGTCTGCCACAGATACGCAGTATTTT. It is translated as CASASATDTQYF.

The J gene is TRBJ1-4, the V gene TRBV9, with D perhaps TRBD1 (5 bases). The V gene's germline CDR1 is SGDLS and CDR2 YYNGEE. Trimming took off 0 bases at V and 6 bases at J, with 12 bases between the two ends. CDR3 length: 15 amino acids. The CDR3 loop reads CASSVAGAADEKLFF. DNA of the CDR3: TGTGCCAGCAGCGTAGCCGGGGCGGCAGATGAAAAACTGTTTTTT.

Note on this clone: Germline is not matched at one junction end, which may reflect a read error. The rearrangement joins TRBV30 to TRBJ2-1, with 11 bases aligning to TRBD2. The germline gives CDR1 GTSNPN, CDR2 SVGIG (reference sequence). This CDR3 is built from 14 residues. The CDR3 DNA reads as TGTGCTTGGACTAGCGGGTTGACCTACAATGAGCAGTTCTTC. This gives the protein CAWTSGLTYNEQFF. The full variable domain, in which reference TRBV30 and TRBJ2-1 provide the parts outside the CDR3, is SQTIHQWPATLVQPVGSPLSLECTVEGTSNPNLYWYRQAAGRGLQLLFYSVGIGQISSEVPQNLSASRPQDRQFILSSKKLLLSDSGFYLCAWTSGLTYNEQFFGPGTRLTVL.

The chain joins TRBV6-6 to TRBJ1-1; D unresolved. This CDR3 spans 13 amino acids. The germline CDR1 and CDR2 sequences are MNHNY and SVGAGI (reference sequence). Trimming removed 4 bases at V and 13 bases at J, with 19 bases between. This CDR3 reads CASSSAARRLSFF. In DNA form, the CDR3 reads TGTGCCAGCAGTTCGGCCGCCCGCCGGTTAAGTTTCTTT.

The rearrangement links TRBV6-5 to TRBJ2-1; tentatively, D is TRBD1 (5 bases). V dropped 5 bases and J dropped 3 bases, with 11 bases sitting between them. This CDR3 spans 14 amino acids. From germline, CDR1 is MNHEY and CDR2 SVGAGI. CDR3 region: CASSDSPLYNEQFF. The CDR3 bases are TGTGCCAGCAGTGACAGCCCGCTCTACAATGAGCAGTTCTTC.